Listed below are T cell receptor beta chains from one sample, sequenced in a study of Graves' ophthalmopathy and Graves' hyperthyroidism. One entry per CDR3 protein results from TCRdb running MiXCR on the multiplex PCR reads. The table has 300,000 to 450,000 distinct CDR3 sequences, about 18% seen once. Source material: peripheral blood. The receptors derive from an adult woman with stable Graves' hyperthyroidism. Each CDR3 is given with its conserved first and last residue. D genes are given only for firm matches. Size tells how often a clone was seen (once, few, many) or the class of an expanded clone, and some rows leave it out.

CDR3 length	clone size	V gene	J gene	D gene	CDR3 DNA	CDR3 protein
13	many	TRBV19	TRBJ1-1	.	TGTGCCAGCTCAAGGGGCCTCGGCACTGAAGCTTTCTTT	CASSRGLGTEAFF
18	.	TRBV5-1	TRBJ2-7	TRBD1	TGCGCCAGCAGCTTGTATTTTTCGACAGGGGGCAGCTCCTACGAGCAGTACTTC	CASSLYFSTGGSSYEQYF
16	many	TRBV28	TRBJ1-3	.	TGTGCCAGCAGTTTAAGGCTCGGCAGGGCCGGAAACACCATATATTTT	CASSLRLGRAGNTIYF
9	many	TRBV29-1	TRBJ1-1	.	TGCAGCGTCGGTGAGTTAGCTTTCTTT	CSVGELAFF
14	.	TRBV6-1	TRBJ1-3	TRBD1	TGTGCCGCGCAGGACAGGGCTACTGTAAGCACCATATATTTT	CAAQDRATVSTIYF
15	once	TRBV12-3/TRBV12-4	TRBJ2-7	TRBD2	TGTGCCAGCAGTTTGCGGGGAGGGGAGAACCAGGAGCTATACTTC	CASSLRGGENQELYF
14	many	TRBV28	TRBJ1-1	.	TGTGCCAGCGGATTATACACAGAACTCACTGAAGCTTTCTTT	CASGLYTELTEAFF
15	many	TRBV24-1	TRBJ1-5	.	TGTGCCACCAGTGAGGGAGGAAGGAGCAATCAGCCCCAGCATTTT	CATSEGGRSNQPQHF
14	many	TRBV5-1	TRBJ2-7	.	TGCGCCAGCAGCTTGTCCTGGGAACCCTACGAGCAGTACTTC	CASSLSWEPYEQYF
13	many	TRBV12-3/TRBV12-4	TRBJ2-2	.	TGTGCCAGCAGTTCATCAGGGCCCGGGGAGCTGTTTTTT	CASSSSGPGELFF
12	many	TRBV29-1	TRBJ1-1	.	TGCAGCGTCGAGACAGAGAACACTGAAGCTTTCTTT	CSVETENTEAFF
14	many	TRBV10-1	TRBJ2-2	.	TGCGCCAGCAGTGAGTCGACGGAGGCCGGGGAGCTGTTTTTT	CASSESTEAGELFF
11	many	TRBV28	TRBJ2-7	.	TGTGCCAGCACCTCGTCTCGGGAGCAGTACTTC	CASTSSREQYF
12	many	TRBV11-1	TRBJ2-7	.	TGTGCCAGCAGTCTAACAGGACTCGAGCAGTACTTC	CASSLTGLEQYF
17	many	TRBV12-3/TRBV12-4	TRBJ2-7	.	TGTGCCAGCAGTTTACGAGGGGCGGAACGACACTCCTACGAGCAGTACTTC	CASSLRGAERHSYEQYF
16	many	TRBV7-2	TRBJ2-1	.	TGTGCCAGCAGCTGGGAGGCGCGCAGCGGTTACAATGAGCAGTTCTTC	CASSWEARSGYNEQFF